The 8 T cell receptor beta chains presented below share a single source sample, sequenced in a study of STAT5B mutations in CD4+ large granular lymphocyte leukemia. Sequencing was performed with immunoSEQ multiplex PCR; in TCRdb, only in-frame clones are kept and a portion is missing. The sample lists fewer than 40,000 clones, about four fifths occurring once. The sequenced sample was CD4+ T cells from blood buffy coats. The origin of the receptors is a human donor in good health.

The genes are TRBV5-4 and TRBJ1-2; 9 bases agree with TRBD1. With 3 bases clipped from V and 4 bases from J, the junction kept 10 bases outside the gene matches. CDR1 and CDR2 (germline): SGHNT, YYREEE (reference sequence). This CDR3 has 16 amino acids. The CDR3 region has the DNA TGTGCCAGCAGCTCGGGGACAGGGCGGCTCGGCTATGGCTACACCTTC. It codes for CASSSGTGRLGYGYTF.

This chain joins TRBV5-1 and TRBJ2-3; D uncertain. The CDR3 sequence is 13 residues long. Germline loops: CDR1 SGHRS, CDR2 YFSETQ. V was clipped by 5 bases and J by 4 bases, with 11 bases between them. The CDR3 sequence: CASSARMADTQYF. The CDR3 DNA reads as TGCGCCAGCAGTGCTCGGATGGCAGATACGCAGTATTTT.

This clone occurred a few times. The CDR3 DNA reads as TGTGCCAGCAGTCCACCCTCAGGGGGCTACACCTTC. Protein sequence: CASSPPSGGYTF. V is TRBV6-6 and J is TRBJ1-2; tentatively, D is TRBD1 (5 bases). The V end lost 5 bases, the J end lost 8 bases, and 12 bases lay between the germline ends. CDR1 and CDR2 (germline): MNHNY, SVGAGI (reference sequence). This CDR3 has 12 amino acids.

The V and J genes are TRBV5-1 and TRBJ2-7; D might be TRBD1 (6 bases). V was shortened by 4 bases and J by 2 bases, with 16 bases between the two germline ends. The CDR3 has 15 amino acids. In germline, CDR1 is SGHRS, CDR2 YFSETQ. CDR3 region: CASSLTGQPTYEQYF. The CDR3, as DNA: TGCGCCAGCAGCCTGACAGGACAGCCTACCTACGAGCAGTACTTC.

CDR3 in amino acids: CASSLGTGGGNEKLFF. In DNA form, the CDR3 reads TGTGCCAGCAGCTTAGGCACAGGGGGCGGTAATGAAAAACTGTTTTTT. The chain joins TRBV11-2 to TRBJ1-4; 9 bases are shared with TRBD1. This CDR3 comprises 16 residues. CDR1 and CDR2 (germline): SGHAT, FQNNGV. Germline trimming cut 1 base from V and 4 bases from J; bases unmatched to any gene: 4.

The rearrangement uses TRBV19 and TRBJ1-2; a weak D match, TRBD1 (5 bases). The CDR3 is 13 amino acids. The germline V and J ends were trimmed by 7 bases and 4 bases, with 13 bases remaining between them. Germline loops: CDR1 LNHDA, CDR2 SQIVND (reference sequence). The CDR3 DNA reads TGTGCCAGTATAAGGGGTGACGGCTATGGCTACACCTTC. It is translated as CASIRGDGYGYTF.

As DNA, the CDR3 is TGTGCCAGCAGTCGAGAAGGTCAGGGAATCGGAGGCTACACCTTC. As protein: CASSREGQGIGGYTF. V usage is TRBV6-6 and J usage is TRBJ1-2, with D maybe TRBD1 (5 bases). From germline, CDR1 is MNHNY and CDR2 SVGAGI (reference sequence). V lost 5 bases to trimming and J lost 8 bases, with 21 bases between them. CDR3 size: 15 residues.

This chain uses TRBV6-1 with TRBJ1-2, with D possibly being TRBD1 (6 bases). Germline-derived CDR1 and CDR2 are MNHNS and SASEGT. V lost 1 base and J 3 bases, leaving 9 bases between the germline ends. This CDR3 is built from 14 residues. The CDR3 bases are TGTGCCAGCAGTGAAGGGGGGCCTTACTATGGCTACACCTTC. It specifies CASSEGGPYYGYTF.